This T cell receptor beta chain derives from a study of PD-1 blockade in classical Hodgkin lymphoma. The method was immunoSEQ multiplex PCR; TCRdb's version includes in-frame clones alone and lacks a portion of them. The sample lists 25,000 to 35,000 clones, about 80% occurring once. The time point was: cycle 4 day 1 (C4D1), after more than five weeks of nivolumab. Every single patient, without exception, relapsed after autologous stem cell transplantation, and brentuximab vedotin exposure varied. As regards this clone: Its target is unknown.

Study-wide results and limits: Diversity in CD4+ TCRs, unlike that measured in CD8+ TCRs, had risen significantly by C4D1. At baseline, newly diagnosed patients reportedly showed less TCR diversity than healthy donors. Differences between repertoires have undefined causes, possibly disease activity or prior therapy.

The CDR3 loop spans 13 amino acids. Trimming took off 2 bases at V and 5 bases at J, with 4 bases between the two ends. The V gene's germline CDR1 is MNHNY and CDR2 SVGAGI (reference sequence). The chain is built from TRBV6-6 and TRBJ1-6; D gene unclear. The sample was peripheral blood mononuclear cells (PBMCs), taken before the fourth cycle of nivolumab. The TCR originated in a human donor with classical Hodgkin lymphoma. The CDR3 nucleotides read TGTGCCAGCAGTTACGGGAATAATTCACCCCTCCACTTT. Its translation is CASSYGNNSPLHF.